This T cell receptor beta chain was identified during a study of control samples from healthy donors and cancer patients. Produced via immunoSEQ multiplex PCR; TCRdb's table is partial and in-frame only. Of roughly 74,000 clones detected, just under 95% appear once; the ten largest clones hold around 4.9%. Germline V CDR1 and CDR2: LNHDA, SQIVND (reference sequence). Deletions cut 5 bases from V and 6 bases from J, with 14 bases between. CDR3 length: 13 residues. Specimen: blood. V is TRBV19 and J is TRBJ2-7; a possible D gene is TRBD1 (6 bases). The TCR comes from a woman between 18 and 29 years old in good health. The CDR3 DNA reads TGTGCCAGTAGTGAATCAGGGGCAGGCGAGCAGTACTTC. Protein: CASSESGAGEQYF.